These T cell receptor beta chains were read from a single sample in a study of identical twins. TCRdb passed the 5' RACE reads through MiXCR, listing each CDR3 protein once. The repertoire consists of fewer than 250,000 distinct CDR3 sequences, with approximately 7% occurring once and the leading ten covering 3.6%. In addition, the sample was reused for a study of yellow fever vaccine responses in identical twins.

The sample was memory (CD45RO+) T cells sorted from blood. These receptors were taken from a woman aged 18-29 years in good health. Both conserved end residues are part of each CDR3. Each record gives: CDR3 DNA, CDR3 protein, clone size, D gene, CDR3 length, V gene, J gene. A D gene is named only where the DNA matches it firmly. Only part of the rows carry a size: once, few, many, or a class if the clone is expanded.

CDR3 DNA: TGTGCCAGCAGCCCTACTAGCGGACAAGAGACCCAGTACTTC
CDR3 protein: CASSPTSGQETQYF
clone size: -
D gene: TRBD2
CDR3 length: 14
V gene: TRBV2
J gene: TRBJ2-5

CDR3 DNA: TGTGCCAGCAGTTTAAGGGTAGCGAACACCGGGGAGCTGTTTTTT
CDR3 protein: CASSLRVANTGELFF
clone size: -
D gene: -
CDR3 length: 15
V gene: TRBV12-3/TRBV12-4
J gene: TRBJ2-2

CDR3 DNA: TGTGCCAGCAGTTTATGGGCTAGCGGCCACAATGAGCAGTTCTTC
CDR3 protein: CASSLWASGHNEQFF
clone size: many
D gene: TRBD2
CDR3 length: 15
V gene: TRBV12-3/TRBV12-4
J gene: TRBJ2-1

CDR3 DNA: TGTGCCAGCAGTTACTCGTTCAGGGGGCGCGAGAACACCGGGGAGCTGTTTTTT
CDR3 protein: CASSYSFRGRENTGELFF
clone size: -
D gene: TRBD1
CDR3 length: 18
V gene: TRBV6-2/TRBV6-3
J gene: TRBJ2-2

CDR3 DNA: TGTGCCTGCTGCCAAGAGTCTAGCGGACTTACTCTACAAGAGACCCAGTACTTC
CDR3 protein: CACCQESSGLTLQETQYF
clone size: -
D gene: TRBD2
CDR3 length: 18
V gene: TRBV3-1
J gene: TRBJ2-5

CDR3 DNA: TGTGCCAGCAGGGATCCACTAGCGGGGGGCGGGAATACGCAGTATTTT
CDR3 protein: CASRDPLAGGGNTQYF
clone size: -
D gene: TRBD2
CDR3 length: 16
V gene: TRBV6-1
J gene: TRBJ2-3

CDR3 DNA: TGTGCCAGCAGCCACGACTGGAGTCGGGAGCAGTACTTC
CDR3 protein: CASSHDWSREQYF
clone size: -
D gene: -
CDR3 length: 13
V gene: TRBV16
J gene: TRBJ2-7

CDR3 DNA: TGTGCCAGCAGCAGACAGGCCGGTGGCTACACCTTC
CDR3 protein: CASSRQAGGYTF
clone size: few
D gene: -
CDR3 length: 12
V gene: TRBV2
J gene: TRBJ1-2

CDR3 DNA: TGTGCCAGCAGCTTAGACGCAGTCTACAATGAGCAGTTCTTC
CDR3 protein: CASSLDAVYNEQFF
clone size: few
D gene: -
CDR3 length: 14
V gene: TRBV7-9
J gene: TRBJ2-1

CDR3 DNA: TGTGCCAGCAGCCCCATGGGAAGGGAGAACTATGGCTACACCTTC
CDR3 protein: CASSPMGRENYGYTF
clone size: -
D gene: -
CDR3 length: 15
V gene: TRBV14
J gene: TRBJ1-2

CDR3 DNA: TGTGCCAGCAGTTCGACAGGACCGGGGGGGACCCAGTACTTC
CDR3 protein: CASSSTGPGGTQYF
clone size: -
D gene: -
CDR3 length: 14
V gene: TRBV2
J gene: TRBJ2-5

CDR3 DNA: TGTGCCAGCAGCTTGGAAATAGGCCCGGACTTAACAGATACGCAGTATTTT
CDR3 protein: CASSLEIGPDLTDTQYF
clone size: many
D gene: -
CDR3 length: 17
V gene: TRBV5-8
J gene: TRBJ2-3

CDR3 DNA: TGTGCCAGCAGTGAAAGTTATGGCTACACCTTC
CDR3 protein: CASSESYGYTF
clone size: many
D gene: -
CDR3 length: 11
V gene: TRBV12-3/TRBV12-4
J gene: TRBJ1-2

CDR3 DNA: TGTGCCAGCAAGACCGGGACTAATTCCTACGAGCAGTACTTC
CDR3 protein: CASKTGTNSYEQYF
clone size: few
D gene: TRBD2
CDR3 length: 14
V gene: TRBV2
J gene: TRBJ2-7

CDR3 DNA: TGTGCCAGCATCCAGACAGGGTCCACAATTTATAATTCACCCCTCCACTTT
CDR3 protein: CASIQTGSTIYNSPLHF
clone size: few
D gene: TRBD1
CDR3 length: 17
V gene: TRBV7-2
J gene: TRBJ1-6

CDR3 DNA: TGTGCCAGCAGCTTATTTGGGGCAGGTCCAGATTCACCCCTCCACTTT
CDR3 protein: CASSLFGAGPDSPLHF
clone size: -
D gene: -
CDR3 length: 16
V gene: TRBV7-2
J gene: TRBJ1-6

CDR3 DNA: TGTGCCAGCAGTCCCCGGGTAGCGGGATCAAATGAGCAGTTCTTC
CDR3 protein: CASSPRVAGSNEQFF
clone size: few
D gene: TRBD2
CDR3 length: 15
V gene: TRBV12-3/TRBV12-4
J gene: TRBJ2-1

CDR3 DNA: TGTGCCAGCCGATGGCAGACCTACGAGCAGTACTTC
CDR3 protein: CASRWQTYEQYF
clone size: few
D gene: -
CDR3 length: 12
V gene: TRBV2
J gene: TRBJ2-7

CDR3 DNA: TGTGCCATCAACCCCACAGATACTAAGAACACTGAAGCTTTCTTT
CDR3 protein: CAINPTDTKNTEAFF
clone size: few
D gene: -
CDR3 length: 15
V gene: TRBV10-3
J gene: TRBJ1-1

CDR3 DNA: TGTGCCACCAGAGTTGATGGTGAAGCTTTCTTT
CDR3 protein: CATRVDGEAFF
clone size: few
D gene: -
CDR3 length: 11
V gene: TRBV15
J gene: TRBJ1-1

CDR3 DNA: TGTGCCAGCAGCAATCAGGGCTATGAGCAGTTCTTC
CDR3 protein: CASSNQGYEQFF
clone size: many
D gene: -
CDR3 length: 12
V gene: TRBV7-9
J gene: TRBJ2-1

CDR3 DNA: TGCGCCAGCAGCCAAGGTTCGGCTAGCTACTACGAGCAGTACTTC
CDR3 protein: CASSQGSASYYEQYF
clone size: -
D gene: -
CDR3 length: 15
V gene: TRBV4-1
J gene: TRBJ2-7

CDR3 DNA: TGTGCCAGCAGCCTGGCGGGGGCAGCAGAGACCCAGTACTTC
CDR3 protein: CASSLAGAAETQYF
clone size: -
D gene: -
CDR3 length: 14
V gene: TRBV7-2
J gene: TRBJ2-5

CDR3 DNA: TGTGCCACCAGTAAGAGATGGGGTGGGACAACAAACACTGAAGCTTTCTTT
CDR3 protein: CATSKRWGGTTNTEAFF
clone size: -
D gene: -
CDR3 length: 17
V gene: TRBV15
J gene: TRBJ1-1

CDR3 DNA: TGTGCCAGCAGTCTCGGAGTGGTCAGTCCCAATTCACCCCTCCACTTT
CDR3 protein: CASSLGVVSPNSPLHF
clone size: -
D gene: -
CDR3 length: 16
V gene: TRBV16
J gene: TRBJ1-6

CDR3 DNA: TGTGCCAGCGGCGGATTCAATCAGCCCCAGCATTTT
CDR3 protein: CASGGFNQPQHF
clone size: many
D gene: -
CDR3 length: 12
V gene: TRBV12-3/TRBV12-4
J gene: TRBJ1-5

CDR3 DNA: TGTGCCAGCAGCCAAGGACAGGGAGACACTGAAGCTTTCTTT
CDR3 protein: CASSQGQGDTEAFF
clone size: many
D gene: TRBD1
CDR3 length: 14
V gene: TRBV3-1
J gene: TRBJ1-1

CDR3 DNA: TGTGCCAGCAGCCAAGAGCTTGGCCCAGGAGGTGGCTACACCTTC
CDR3 protein: CASSQELGPGGGYTF
clone size: -
D gene: -
CDR3 length: 15
V gene: TRBV4-2
J gene: TRBJ1-2

CDR3 DNA: TGTGCCAGCAGTTACGACGGGGGGTCCTACAATGAGCAGTTCTTC
CDR3 protein: CASSYDGGSYNEQFF
clone size: many
D gene: TRBD2
CDR3 length: 15
V gene: TRBV6-5
J gene: TRBJ2-1

CDR3 DNA: TGTGCTAGTGGTCCCGACAGGGCTTCGATGAACACTGAAGCTTTCTTT
CDR3 protein: CASGPDRASMNTEAFF
clone size: few
D gene: TRBD1
CDR3 length: 16
V gene: TRBV12-5
J gene: TRBJ1-1

CDR3 DNA: TGTGCCAGCAGCGTAGGCAGTATGGCTCCGAGCTCCTACAATGAGCAGTTCTTC
CDR3 protein: CASSVGSMAPSSYNEQFF
clone size: few
D gene: -
CDR3 length: 18
V gene: TRBV9
J gene: TRBJ2-1

CDR3 DNA: TGTGCCAGCAGTCCACAGGTTCTGGACGAGCAGTACTTC
CDR3 protein: CASSPQVLDEQYF
clone size: -
D gene: -
CDR3 length: 13
V gene: TRBV6-2/TRBV6-3
J gene: TRBJ2-7

CDR3 DNA: TGTGCCAGCAGGTCCGGGGACAGGAATAACTATGGCTACACCTTC
CDR3 protein: CASRSGDRNNYGYTF
clone size: -
D gene: TRBD1
CDR3 length: 15
V gene: TRBV6-1
J gene: TRBJ1-2

CDR3 DNA: TGTGCCAGCAGTTACGGACAGGGTGGAGCAGAGACCCAGTACTTC
CDR3 protein: CASSYGQGGAETQYF
clone size: few
D gene: TRBD1
CDR3 length: 15
V gene: TRBV6-5
J gene: TRBJ2-5

CDR3 DNA: TGCAGCGTGGCGGAGGGGCCTGAAGCTTTCTTT
CDR3 protein: CSVAEGPEAFF
clone size: few
D gene: -
CDR3 length: 11
V gene: TRBV29-1
J gene: TRBJ1-1

CDR3 DNA: TGCGCCAGCAGTGAGGAGGCGGGGACTGGAAACACCATATATTTT
CDR3 protein: CASSEEAGTGNTIYF
clone size: few
D gene: -
CDR3 length: 15
V gene: TRBV10-2
J gene: TRBJ1-3

CDR3 DNA: TGTGCCAGCAGCGACCCACAGATATTCTACGAGCAGTACTTC
CDR3 protein: CASSDPQIFYEQYF
clone size: -
D gene: -
CDR3 length: 14
V gene: TRBV7-9
J gene: TRBJ2-7

CDR3 DNA: TGTGCCAGCAGTCCGGATAGCGGACAAGAGACCCAGTACTTC
CDR3 protein: CASSPDSGQETQYF
clone size: many
D gene: -
CDR3 length: 14
V gene: TRBV12-3/TRBV12-4
J gene: TRBJ2-5

CDR3 DNA: TGCAGTGCTAGAGCGTCAGGGAATGGGAACACTGAAGCTTTCTTT
CDR3 protein: CSARASGNGNTEAFF
clone size: -
D gene: -
CDR3 length: 15
V gene: TRBV20-1
J gene: TRBJ1-1

CDR3 DNA: TGTGCCAGCAGGGATGGAGCGGTAGGTGAGCAGTTCTTC
CDR3 protein: CASRDGAVGEQFF
clone size: many
D gene: -
CDR3 length: 13
V gene: TRBV12-3/TRBV12-4
J gene: TRBJ2-1